One and the same sample provided the 10 T cell receptor beta chains below, sequenced in a study of blood T cell repertoires in COVID-19. Some clones are missing from TCRdb's copy, which holds only in-frame ones; the method was immunoSEQ multiplex PCR. The sample has 60,000 to 70,000 clones, about four fifths seen once. Sequencing input: peripheral blood. The receptors stem from a middle-aged man with active COVID-19.

The rearrangement uses TRBV6-4 and TRBJ2-1; 8 bases are shared with TRBD2. The CDR3 contains 15 residues. The V segment lost 5 bases and the J segment 0 bases; nucleotides outside the gene matches: 3. CDR1 MRHNA and CDR2 SNTAGT come from the germline V gene. The CDR3 spells CASSSGTSSYNEQFF. CDR3 nucleotide sequence: TGTGCCAGCAGTTCCGGGACTAGCTCCTACAATGAGCAGTTCTTC.

The gene calls are TRBV3-1 (or the pseudogene TRBV3-2) and TRBJ2-1; TRBD2 aligns across 9 bases. This CDR3 is built from 16 residues. Unmatched junction bases numbered 7, after V lost 0 bases and J lost 7 bases. Germline CDR1 is LGHDT and CDR2 is YNNKEL (reference sequence). CDR3 in DNA: TGTGCCAGCAGCCAAGAGGGATTAGCGGGAGTAAATGAGCAGTTCTTC. This sequence encodes CASSQEGLAGVNEQFF.

V is TRBV5-6 and J is TRBJ2-3; 7 nucleotides match TRBD2. Germline-derived CDR1 and CDR2 are SGHDT and YYEEEE. V dropped 4 bases and J dropped 0; count of bases not matched to a gene: 8. The CDR3 length is 16 residues. The CDR3 is CASSPGGGGSTDTQYF. The CDR3 bases are TGTGCCAGCAGCCCCGGCGGGGGTGGGAGCACAGATACGCAGTATTTT.

This chain uses TRBV7-9 with TRBJ1-3; no clear D gene. Germline V gives CDR1 SEHNR, CDR2 FQNEAQ (reference sequence). The ends were cut back, 2 bases at V and 2 bases at J, with 10 bases in the middle. CDR3 length: 15 amino acids. The CDR3: CASSLRGTAGNTIYF. In DNA form, the CDR3 reads TGTGCCAGCAGCTTACGGGGTACAGCTGGAAACACCATATATTTT.

This clone was seen only a few times. The gene calls are TRBV29-1 and TRBJ2-1; 8 bases line up with TRBD2. V dropped 0 bases and J dropped 4; count of bases not matched to a gene: 5. The V gene's germline CDR1 is SQVTM and CDR2 ANQGSEA. The CDR3 spans 15 residues. DNA of the CDR3: TGCAGCGTTGAAGATCGGGGGGGTCAGTACAATGAGCAGTTCTTC. Amino acids: CSVEDRGGQYNEQFF.

In its sample, this clone was seen once. The chain is built from TRBV5-1 and TRBJ1-1; D is unclear. The V end lost 4 bases, the J end lost 1 base, and 17 bases lay between the germline ends. Germline V CDR1 and CDR2: SGHRS, YFSETQ. This CDR3 region has 16 residues. This CDR3 reads CASSPTRSVRNTEAFF. The CDR3 DNA is TGCGCCAGCAGCCCGACTCGCTCCGTCCGGAACACTGAAGCTTTCTTT.

The chain uses TRBV5-4 and TRBJ1-3; TRBD1 matches at 8 bases. V trimming: 5 bases; J trimming: 3 bases; junction bases outside the gene matches: 7. Germline V gives CDR1 SGHNT, CDR2 YYREEE (reference sequence). The CDR3 is made up of 15 amino acids. CDR3 bases: TGTGCCAGCAGGGCCGACAGGGGCGTTGGAAACACCATATATTTT. It translates to CASRADRGVGNTIYF.

On this clone itself: The junction does not match germline at one end; this may be a read error. This sequence joins TRBV10-3 and TRBJ2-6, with D perhaps matching TRBD1 or TRBD2 (6 bases each). Germline V gives CDR1 ENHRY, CDR2 SYGVKD. This CDR3 comprises 14 residues. The CDR3 region is CAVRGLTGANVLTF. The CDR3 DNA is TGTGCCGTCAGGGGACTCACTGGGGCCAACGTCCTGACTTTC.

The chain recombines TRBV5-1 with TRBJ1-2, with D uncertain. Trimming removed 4 bases from V and 8 bases from J, with 15 bases in between. Germline V gene lookup returns CDR1 SGHRS and CDR2 YFSETQ. The CDR3 spans 13 residues. This chain's CDR3 is CASSPGLTSGYTF. Here the CDR3 DNA reads TGCGCCAGCAGCCCAGGACTGACCTCAGGCTACACCTTC.

The J gene is TRBJ1-5, the V gene TRBV27, with D possibly TRBD1 on 5 matching bases. CDR3 length: 14 residues. From germline, CDR1 is MNHEY and CDR2 SMNVEV (reference sequence). The germline V and J ends were trimmed by 6 bases and 11 bases, with 20 bases remaining between them. CDR3 nucleotide sequence: TGTGCCAGCAGGGATGGGGCAGCTAAAGGGTCCCAGCATTTT. Its translation is CASRDGAAKGSQHF.